The 24 T cell receptor beta chains presented below share a single source sample, sequenced in a study of blood T cell repertoires in COVID-19. Using immunoSEQ multiplex PCR, the repertoire was profiled, and TCRdb retains in-frame clones only, with some absent. The table includes approximately 50,000 clones, 80% to 90% detected once. Sequenced material: peripheral blood. These receptors were collected from a man aged 55-75 years with COVID-19, enrolled during active disease.

The V call is TRBV5-1, the J call TRBJ2-2; D gene unclear. V was shortened by 0 bases and J by 10 bases, with 10 bases between the two germline ends. This CDR3 is 13 amino acids long. CDR1 and CDR2 from the germline V gene are SGHRS and YFSETQ. CDR3 region: CASSLEASVELFF. DNA of the CDR3: TGCGCCAGCAGCTTGGAAGCCTCCGTGGAGCTGTTTTTT.

The rearrangement joins TRBV6-1 to TRBJ1-1, with D unclear. Deletions cut 0 bases from V and 6 bases from J, with 8 bases between. CDR1 is MNHNS and CDR2 is SASEGT in the germline V gene. The CDR3 is 13 residues long. The CDR3 nucleotides read TGTGCCAGCAGTGAAGCCACGGGAGCTGAAGCTTTCTTT. Translation gives CASSEATGAEAFF.

V usage is TRBV18 and J usage is TRBJ2-3; 11 nucleotides align to TRBD1. The germline gives CDR1 KGHSH, CDR2 LQKENI. V lost 3 bases, J lost 2 bases, and 7 bases stayed unmatched. This CDR3 has 17 residues. The CDR3 region is CASSPLDRGLNTDTQYF. For the CDR3, the DNA is TGTGCCAGCTCACCTCTGGACAGGGGGCTGAACACAGATACGCAGTATTTT.

The chain combines TRBV9 with TRBJ2-5, with D unresolved. This CDR3 region has 13 residues. The V and J ends lost 0 bases and 5 bases respectively, with 8 bases between them. From germline, CDR1 is SGDLS and CDR2 YYNGEE. The chain's CDR3 is CASSVAGNETQYF. As DNA, the CDR3 is TGTGCCAGCAGCGTAGCAGGAAACGAGACCCAGTACTTC.

This clone has just one count. The chain combines TRBV30 with TRBJ1-6; D is ambiguous. The length of the CDR3 is 13 residues. Looked up from germline, CDR1 is GTSNPN and CDR2 is SVGIG (reference sequence). V lost 2 bases and J lost 7, with 9 bases in between. The CDR3 nucleotides read TGTGCCTGGAGTTTCCCAGGAAATTCACCCCTCCACTTT. Protein: CAWSFPGNSPLHF.

The CDR3 coding sequence is TGTGCCAGCAGTTTATCTCTGGGGCTACGGCGGGAGAGGATAGGAGAGCAGTTCTTC. Translating it yields CASSLSLGLRRERIGEQFF. This sequence joins TRBV27 and TRBJ2-1, with TRBD2 identical over 7 bases. The junction had 21 bases not matched to a gene; V was cut back by 0 bases and J by 10 bases. The germline CDR1 and CDR2 sequences are MNHEY and SMNVEV (reference sequence). This CDR3 region has 19 residues.

In nucleotides, the CDR3 is TGTGCCAGCAGCTTAGGGGCTAGCGGGATACGGGAGCAGTTCTTC. This sequence encodes CASSLGASGIREQFF. The rearrangement uses TRBV7-9 and TRBJ2-1, with 9 bases lining up with TRBD2. CDR3 size: 15 residues. Germline trimming cut 1 base from V and 10 bases from J; bases unmatched to any gene: 8. Per germline, CDR1 SEHNR and CDR2 FQNEAQ (reference sequence).

As to this clone: One end of the junction does not line up with germline, which may come from a read error. The gene calls are TRBV7-7 and TRBJ2-5, with 13 bases identical to TRBD2. The length of the CDR3 is 16 residues. Germline V gene sequence: CDR1 SSHAT, CDR2 FNYEAQ (reference sequence). The CDR3 loop reads CASSPTGLAGVETQYF. Here the CDR3 DNA reads TGTGCTAGCAGCCCTACAGGACTAGCGGGAGTTGAGACCCAGTACTTC. The full variable domain, rest sourced from reference TRBV7-7 and TRBJ2-5, is GAGVSQSPRYKVTKRGQDVTLRCDPISSHATLYWYQQALGQGPEFLTYFNYEAQPDKSGLPSDRFSAERPEGSISTLTIQRTEQRDSAMYRCASSPTGLAGVETQYFGPGTRLLVL.

The chain employs TRBV5-4 and TRBJ1-6, with TRBD1 matching 9 bases. After removal of 2 bases from V and 8 bases from J, the junction contained 2 bases not matched to a gene. Germline CDR1 and CDR2: SGHNT and YYREEE (reference sequence). The CDR3 runs to 14 residues. The CDR3 nucleotides are TGTGCCAGCAGCTTCCGGGACAGGGATTCACCCCTCCACTTT. Its translation: CASSFRDRDSPLHF. Based on the CDR3 plus reference TRBV5-4 and TRBJ1-6, the full variable domain is ETGVTQSPTHLIKTRGQQVTLRCSSQSGHNTVSWYQQALGQGPQFIFQYYREEENGRGNFPPRFSGLQFPNYSSELNVNALELDDSALYLCASSFRDRDSPLHFGNGTRLTVT.

V is TRBV18 and J is TRBJ1-4; 9 nucleotides agree with TRBD1. Losses at the gene ends were 6 bases for V and 14 bases for J; bases not matched to a gene: 7. CDR3 length: 12 amino acids. Germline CDR1 and CDR2: KGHSH and LQKENI. The CDR3, as DNA: TGTGCCAGCTCTCGGGACAGGGAAGTGCTGTTTTTT. Translation gives CASSRDREVLFF. The full variable domain, in which reference TRBV18 and TRBJ1-4 provide the parts outside the CDR3, is NAGVMQNPRHLVRRRGQEARLRCSPMKGHSHVYWYRQLPEEGLKFMVYLQKENIIDESGMPKERFSAEFPKEGPSILRIQQVVRGDSAAYFCASSRDREVLFFGSGTQLSVL.

The chain is built from TRBV2 and TRBJ1-1, with 7 bases that match TRBD1. Germline trimming cut 6 bases from V and 6 bases from J; bases unmatched to any gene: 13. Per the germline V gene, CDR1 is SNHLY and CDR2 is FYNNEI. This CDR3 is built from 15 residues. The CDR3 is CASRGTGAEFAEAFF. The CDR3 DNA is TGTGCCAGCAGGGGAACAGGGGCTGAGTTTGCTGAAGCTTTCTTT.

This sequence joins TRBV6-6 and TRBJ2-7, with 7 bases aligning to TRBD1. V shed 6 bases and J 0 bases; nucleotides not matched to a gene: 5. The CDR3 totals 14 residues. Germline CDR1 reads MNHNY; CDR2 reads SVGAGI (reference sequence). Here the CDR3 reads CASSQTGSSYEQYF. The CDR3 DNA is TGTGCCAGCAGCCAGACAGGGAGCTCCTACGAGCAGTACTTC.

This rearrangement joins TRBV15 to TRBJ1-1, with 7 bases that match TRBD1. Per the germline V gene, CDR1 is LNHNV and CDR2 is YYDKDF (reference sequence). This CDR3 has 15 amino acids. The J segment lost 0 bases and the V segment lost 5 bases, leaving 6 bases of the junction unmatched. In nucleotides, the CDR3 is TGTGCCACCAGCGCCGCGACAGGGCTGAACACTGAAGCTTTCTTT. As protein: CATSAATGLNTEAFF. Full variable domain (outside the CDR3, taken from reference TRBV15 and TRBJ1-1): DAMVIQNPRYQVTQFGKPVTLSCSQTLNHNVMYWYQQKSSQAPKLLFHYYDKDFNNEADTPDNFQSRRPNTSFCFLDIRSPGLGDTAMYLCATSAATGLNTEAFFGQGTRLTVV.

The rearrangement links TRBV19 to TRBJ1-1; D is unresolved. The V gene's germline CDR1 is LNHDA and CDR2 SQIVND (reference sequence). The CDR3 totals 15 residues. Trimming removed 8 bases from V and 4 bases from J, with 20 bases in between. The CDR3 reads CASAGSDNEGTEAFF. The DNA of the CDR3 is TGTGCCAGTGCAGGTTCTGATAATGAGGGCACTGAAGCTTTCTTT.

V is TRBV14 and J is TRBJ2-7; D possibly corresponds to TRBD1 (6 bases). The germline gives CDR1 SGHDN, CDR2 FVKESK. The V gene lost 5 bases and the J gene lost 1 base, with 9 bases spanning the gap. This CDR3 contains 13 residues. CDR3 in DNA: TGTGCCAGCAGCGGAAGGGGGTCCTACGAGCAGTACTTC. Residues: CASSGRGSYEQYF. Using reference TRBV14 and TRBJ2-7 for the parts outside the CDR3, the full variable domain is EAGVTQFPSHSVIEKGQTVTLRCDPISGHDNLYWYRRVMGKEIKFLLHFVKESKQDESGMPNNRFLAERTGGTYSTLKVQPAELEDSGVYFCASSGRGSYEQYFGPGTRLTVT.

This chain connects TRBV5-1 to TRBJ1-1, with D possibly TRBD1 on 5 matching bases. In germline, CDR1 is SGHRS, CDR2 YFSETQ. The CDR3 has 15 amino acids. V was shortened by 6 bases and J by 0 bases, with 15 bases between the two germline ends. In DNA, the CDR3 is TGCGCCAGCACCCAGGGTGTCCTAATGAACACTGAAGCTTTCTTT. Amino acid sequence: CASTQGVLMNTEAFF.

This clone was recorded only once. The rearrangement links TRBV6-1 to TRBJ1-1; 7 positions agree with TRBD1. This CDR3 is built from 14 residues. Germline assignment: CDR1 MNHNS and CDR2 SASEGT. J lost 6 bases, V lost 3 bases, and 7 bases had no gene match. The CDR3 DNA reads as TGTGCCAGCAGTGATTACAGGGGAACGGCTGAAGCTTTCTTT. Its translation is CASSDYRGTAEAFF.

The chain recombines TRBV4-1 with TRBJ2-1; 14 nucleotides match TRBD2. The CDR3 extends over 18 amino acids. Germline V gene lookup returns CDR1 MGHRA and CDR2 YSYEKL. Germline trimming cut 8 bases from V and 8 bases from J; bases unmatched to any gene: 17. In DNA, the CDR3 is TGCGCCAGCGGCGAGCTGACTAGCGGGAGGGGTTTGAGCGATGAGCAGTTCTTC. Translated, it gives CASGELTSGRGLSDEQFF.

The chain uses TRBV6-2 or TRBV6-3 and TRBJ2-7; 7 bases are a match to TRBD1. CDR1 and CDR2 (germline): MNHEY, SVGEGT. J lost 5 bases, V lost 6 bases, and 13 bases had no gene match. This CDR3 is built from 15 residues. CDR3 in DNA: TGTGCCAGCAGCAGACAACAGGGGTTATCTAACGAGCAGTACTTC. Translating gives CASSRQQGLSNEQYF.

This clone showed up just once. The chain employs TRBV6-1 and TRBJ2-1, with 9 bases identical to TRBD1. This CDR3 has 17 residues. The germline CDR1 and CDR2 sequences are MNHNS and SASEGT. Trimming at V came to 3 bases and at J to 0 bases, leaving 6 bases not matched to a gene. The CDR3 bases are TGTGCCAGCAGTGAGGGACAGGGACTGAGCTCCTACAATGAGCAGTTCTTC. Amino acids: CASSEGQGLSSYNEQFF.

This clone has a handful of counts. The chain links TRBV12-3 or TRBV12-4 to TRBJ1-1; D gene ambiguous. V lost 3 bases and J lost 4, with 9 bases in between. The CDR3 length is 13 residues. DNA of the CDR3: TGTGCCAGCAGTTTGTCGGGAGGCACTGAAGCTTTCTTT. Protein: CASSLSGGTEAFF.

V gene TRBV2 combines with J gene TRBJ1-5, with 9 bases that match TRBD1. This CDR3 region has 15 residues. Germline values: CDR1 SNHLY, CDR2 FYNNEI. The J segment lost 6 bases and the V segment lost 1 base, leaving 4 bases of the junction unmatched. The CDR3 DNA reads TGTGCCAGCAGTGAAGACAGGGGGCTAGGTCAGCCCCAGCATTTT. This gives the protein CASSEDRGLGQPQHF.

This clone was counted only a few times. This sequence joins TRBV13 and TRBJ2-7; 7 bases align to TRBD1. CDR1 and CDR2 (germline): PRHDT, FYEKMQ (reference sequence). V dropped 5 bases and J dropped 2; count of bases not matched to a gene: 3. The CDR3 has 13 amino acids. This chain's CDR3 is CASSRGTAYEQYF. CDR3 in DNA: TGTGCCAGCAGCCGTGGGACAGCCTACGAGCAGTACTTC.

The J gene is TRBJ2-5, the V gene TRBV19, with 9 bases that match TRBD1. J lost 5 bases, V lost 7 bases, and 8 bases had no gene match. The germline V gene has CDR1 LNHDA and CDR2 SQIVND (reference sequence). The CDR3 spans 14 residues. The CDR3 DNA reads as TGTGCCAGTACCTCGGACAGGGGTCTGGAGACCCAGTACTTC. Amino acids: CASTSDRGLETQYF.